The T cell receptor (beta chain) described here comes from a study of shared T cell receptors in the human thymus. This clone was detected once. The germline V and J ends were trimmed by 1 base and 8 bases, with 14 bases remaining between them. Germline V CDR1 and CDR2: SGHVT, SQSDAQ. This CDR3 spans 14 amino acids. Some clones are missing from TCRdb's copy, which holds only in-frame ones; the method was immunoSEQ multiplex PCR. The table has 550,000 to 800,000 clones, 70% to 90% seen once; the top ten hold 0.0095% to 0.013%. The same data also went into a second study, on human thymus T cells. That report notes: Corrective surgery for congenital heart defects was being performed on the healthy Finnish infants who were the donors. Repertoires sampled from thymus and blood appeared biased in V and J gene usage.

The sequence derives from a girl under three years old with a congenital heart defect. The sequenced material came from thymocytes. This chain links TRBV7-4 with TRBJ1-2; TRBD1 is a possible D gene (6 bases). The CDR3 spells CASSLEDSEDGYTF. The CDR3 nucleotides are TGTGCCAGCAGCTTAGAGGACAGTGAGGACGGCTACACCTTC.